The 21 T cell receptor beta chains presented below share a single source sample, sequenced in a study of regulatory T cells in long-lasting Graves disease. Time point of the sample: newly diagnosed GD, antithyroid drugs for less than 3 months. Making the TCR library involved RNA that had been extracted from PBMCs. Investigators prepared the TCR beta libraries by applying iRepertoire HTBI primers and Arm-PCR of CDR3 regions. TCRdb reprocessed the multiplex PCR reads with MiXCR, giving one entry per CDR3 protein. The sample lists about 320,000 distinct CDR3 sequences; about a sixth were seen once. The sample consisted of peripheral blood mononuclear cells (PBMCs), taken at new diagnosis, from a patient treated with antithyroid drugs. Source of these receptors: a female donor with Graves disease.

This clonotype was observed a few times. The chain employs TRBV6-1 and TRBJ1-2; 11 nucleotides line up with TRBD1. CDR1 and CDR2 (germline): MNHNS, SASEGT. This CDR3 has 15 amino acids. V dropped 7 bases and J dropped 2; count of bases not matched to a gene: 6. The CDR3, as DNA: TGTGCCAGCAAGGGACAGGGGGAGGTGAACTATGGCTACACCTTC. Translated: CASKGQGEVNYGYTF.

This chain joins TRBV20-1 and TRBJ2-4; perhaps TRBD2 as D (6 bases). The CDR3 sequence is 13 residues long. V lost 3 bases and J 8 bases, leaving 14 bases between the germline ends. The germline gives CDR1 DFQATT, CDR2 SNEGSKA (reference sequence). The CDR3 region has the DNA TGCAGTGCTAGCGGGGGAGGTGGGGACATTCAGTACTTC. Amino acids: CSASGGGGDIQYF.

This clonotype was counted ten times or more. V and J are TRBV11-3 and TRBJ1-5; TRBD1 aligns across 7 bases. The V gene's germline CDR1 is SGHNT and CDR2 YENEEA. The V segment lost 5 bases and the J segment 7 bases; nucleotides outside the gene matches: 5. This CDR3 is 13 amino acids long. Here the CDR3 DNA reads TGTGCCAGCAGCCGGGGGACAGCCCAGCCCCAGCATTTT. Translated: CASSRGTAQPQHF.

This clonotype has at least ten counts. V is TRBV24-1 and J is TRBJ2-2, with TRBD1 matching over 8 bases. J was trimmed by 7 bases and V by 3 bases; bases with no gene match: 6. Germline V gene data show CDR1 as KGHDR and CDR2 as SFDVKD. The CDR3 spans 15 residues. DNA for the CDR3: TGTGCCACCAGTGATATCGGGACAGGAGGCGGGGAGCTGTTTTTT. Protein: CATSDIGTGGGELFF.

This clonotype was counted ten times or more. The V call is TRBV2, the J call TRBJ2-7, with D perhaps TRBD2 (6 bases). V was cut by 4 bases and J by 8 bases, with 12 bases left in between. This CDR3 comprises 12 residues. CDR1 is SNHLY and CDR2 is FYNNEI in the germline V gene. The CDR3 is CASSGRGGKQYF. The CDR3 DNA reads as TGTGCCAGCAGTGGGAGAGGCGGGAAGCAGTACTTC.

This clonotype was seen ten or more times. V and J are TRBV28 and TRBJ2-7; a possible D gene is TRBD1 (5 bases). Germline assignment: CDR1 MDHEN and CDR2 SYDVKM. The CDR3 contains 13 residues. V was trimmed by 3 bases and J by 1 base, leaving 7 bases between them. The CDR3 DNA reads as TGTGCCAGCAGTTTCCGACAGTCCTACGAGCAGTACTTC. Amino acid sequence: CASSFRQSYEQYF.

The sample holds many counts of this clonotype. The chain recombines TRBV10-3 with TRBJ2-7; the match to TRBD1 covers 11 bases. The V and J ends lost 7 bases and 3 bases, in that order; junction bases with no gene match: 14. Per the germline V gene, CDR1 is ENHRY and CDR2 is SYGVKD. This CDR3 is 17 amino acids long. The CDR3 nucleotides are TGTGCCATCACGGAACAAAACGCCGGGACAGGGGGCTACGAGCAGTACTTC. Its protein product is CAITEQNAGTGGYEQYF.

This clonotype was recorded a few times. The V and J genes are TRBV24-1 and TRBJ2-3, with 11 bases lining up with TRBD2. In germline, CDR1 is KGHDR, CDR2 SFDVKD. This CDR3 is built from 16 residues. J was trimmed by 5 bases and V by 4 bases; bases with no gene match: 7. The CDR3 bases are TGTGCCACCAGTGAGACACTAGCGGGAGTCGTAGATACGCAGTATTTT. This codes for CATSETLAGVVDTQYF.

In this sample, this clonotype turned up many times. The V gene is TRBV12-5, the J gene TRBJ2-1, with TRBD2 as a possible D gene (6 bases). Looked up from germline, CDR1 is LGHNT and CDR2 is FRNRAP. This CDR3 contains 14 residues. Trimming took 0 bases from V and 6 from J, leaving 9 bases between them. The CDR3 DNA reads TGTGCTAGTGGTTTGGTAACTAGCCCCAATGAGCAGTTCTTC. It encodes CASGLVTSPNEQFF.

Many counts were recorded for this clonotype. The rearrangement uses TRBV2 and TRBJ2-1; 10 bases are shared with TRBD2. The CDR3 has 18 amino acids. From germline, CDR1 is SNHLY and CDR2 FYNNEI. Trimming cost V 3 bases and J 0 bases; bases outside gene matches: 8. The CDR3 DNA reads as TGTGCCAGCAGTGAGCGACTAGCGGGTTCCACCTCCTACAATGAGCAGTTCTTC. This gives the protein CASSERLAGSTSYNEQFF.

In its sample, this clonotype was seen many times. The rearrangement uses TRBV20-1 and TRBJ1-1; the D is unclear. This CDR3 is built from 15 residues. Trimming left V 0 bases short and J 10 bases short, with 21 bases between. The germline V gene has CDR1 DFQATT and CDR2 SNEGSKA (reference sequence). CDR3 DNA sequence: TGCAGTGCTAGAGATATGTTTTTTGAGCAGGCGGGAGCTTTCTTT. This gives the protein CSARDMFFEQAGAFF.

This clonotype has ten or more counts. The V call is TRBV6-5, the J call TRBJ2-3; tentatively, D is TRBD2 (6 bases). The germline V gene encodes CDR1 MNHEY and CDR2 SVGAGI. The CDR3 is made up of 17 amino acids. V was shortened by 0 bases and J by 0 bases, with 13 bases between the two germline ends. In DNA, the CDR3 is TGTGCCAGCAGTTACTCGAGCGGGTTTGCTAGCACAGATACGCAGTATTTT. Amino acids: CASSYSSGFASTDTQYF.

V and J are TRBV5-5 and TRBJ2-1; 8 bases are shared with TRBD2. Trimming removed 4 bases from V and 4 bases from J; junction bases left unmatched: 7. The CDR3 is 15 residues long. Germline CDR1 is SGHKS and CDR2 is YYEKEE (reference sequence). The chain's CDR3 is CASSPASGSYNEQFF. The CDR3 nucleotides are TGTGCCAGCAGCCCGGCGAGCGGGAGTTACAATGAGCAGTTCTTC.

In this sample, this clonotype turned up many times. The CDR3 region is CASRDLRTTVTSEAFF. CDR3 sequence (DNA): TGTGCCAGCAGGGACCTTAGGACAACCGTTACGAGTGAAGCTTTCTTT. The rearrangement links TRBV12-3 or TRBV12-4 to TRBJ1-1; perhaps TRBD1 as D (5 bases). The CDR3 runs 16 residues. V dropped 6 bases and J dropped 7 bases, with 24 bases sitting between them.

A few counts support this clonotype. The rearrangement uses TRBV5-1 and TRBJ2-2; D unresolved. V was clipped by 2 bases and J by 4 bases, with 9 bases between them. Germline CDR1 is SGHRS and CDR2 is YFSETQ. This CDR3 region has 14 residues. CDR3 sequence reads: CASSLAKATGELFF. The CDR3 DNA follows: TGCGCCAGCAGCTTAGCTAAGGCCACCGGGGAGCTGTTTTTT.

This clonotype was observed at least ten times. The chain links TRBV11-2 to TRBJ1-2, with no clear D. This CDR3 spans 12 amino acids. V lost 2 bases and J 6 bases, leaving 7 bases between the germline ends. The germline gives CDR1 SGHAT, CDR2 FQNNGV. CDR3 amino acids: CASSLWGNGYTF. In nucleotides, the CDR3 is TGTGCCAGCAGCTTATGGGGAAATGGCTACACCTTC.

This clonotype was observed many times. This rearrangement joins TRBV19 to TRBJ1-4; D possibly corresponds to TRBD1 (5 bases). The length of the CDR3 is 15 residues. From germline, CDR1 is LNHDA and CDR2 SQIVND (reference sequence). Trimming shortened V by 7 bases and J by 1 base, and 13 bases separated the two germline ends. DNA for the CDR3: TGTGCCAGTACCCCCTATCAGGGAACTAATGAAAAACTGTTTTTT. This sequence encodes CASTPYQGTNEKLFF.

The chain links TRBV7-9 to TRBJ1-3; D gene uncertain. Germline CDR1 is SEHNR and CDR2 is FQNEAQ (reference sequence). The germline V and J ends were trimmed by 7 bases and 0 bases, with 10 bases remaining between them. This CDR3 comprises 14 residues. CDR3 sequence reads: CASTAAGSGNTIYF. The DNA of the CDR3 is TGTGCCAGCACCGCCGCGGGCTCTGGAAACACCATATATTTT.

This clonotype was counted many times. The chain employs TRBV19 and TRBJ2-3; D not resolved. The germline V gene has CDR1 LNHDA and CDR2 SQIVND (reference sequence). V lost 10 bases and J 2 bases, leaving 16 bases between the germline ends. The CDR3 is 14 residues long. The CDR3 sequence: CATMAALHTDTQYF. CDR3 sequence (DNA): TGTGCCACCATGGCAGCCCTCCACACAGATACGCAGTATTTT. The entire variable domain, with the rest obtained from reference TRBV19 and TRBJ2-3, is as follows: DGGITQSPKYLFRKEGQNVTLSCEQNLNHDAMYWYRQDPGQGLRLIYYSQIVNDFQKGDIAEGYSVSREKKESFPLTVTSAQKNPTAFYLCATMAALHTDTQYFGPGTRLTVL.

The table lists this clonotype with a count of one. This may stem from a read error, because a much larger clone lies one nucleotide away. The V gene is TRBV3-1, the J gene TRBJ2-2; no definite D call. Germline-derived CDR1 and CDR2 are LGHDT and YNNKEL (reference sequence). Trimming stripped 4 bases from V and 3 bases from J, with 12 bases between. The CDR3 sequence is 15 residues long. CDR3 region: CASSPSLVDTGELFF. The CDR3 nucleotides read TGTGCCAGCAGCCCATCTTTGGTGGACACCGGGGAGCTGTTTTTT.

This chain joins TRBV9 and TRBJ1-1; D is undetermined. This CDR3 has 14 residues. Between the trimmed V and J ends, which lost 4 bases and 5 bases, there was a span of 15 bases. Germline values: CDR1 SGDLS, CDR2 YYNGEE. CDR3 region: CASSSGESGTEAFF. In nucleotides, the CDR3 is TGTGCCAGCAGCTCTGGGGAGTCCGGTACTGAAGCTTTCTTT.